The following is a T cell receptor beta chain sequence with its context. In the authors' methods: Reference gene primer amplification gave nucleated cell count estimates. Here immunoSEQ multiplex PCR was the method, and the copy in TCRdb shows in-frame clones only, minus some. The V and J calls and clone size were taken over from that table, and D and trimming were inferred from the DNA. The data contain 60,000 to 65,000 clones, more than 80% of them singletons. The data were taken from a study of blood T cell repertoires in COVID-19. Study overall: Samples came from the United States, Italy and Spain, spanning acute and convalescent COVID-19. PBMCs, B-cell-depleted T cells, or T cells provided the cDNA or gDNA that made up the material.

The CDR3 has 15 amino acids. V was pared by 6 bases and J by 6 bases, with 17 bases between. This clonotype was obtained from a woman older than 75 with active COVID-19. V gene TRBV23-1 combines with J gene TRBJ2-2, with unresolved D. TRBV23-1 is designated an ORF whose function remains uncertain. Material for sequencing was peripheral blood. In nucleotides, the CDR3 is TGCGCCAGCAGGAGAGATTACAGTCCTCCCGGGGAGCTGTTTTTT. Protein: CASRRDYSPPGELFF.